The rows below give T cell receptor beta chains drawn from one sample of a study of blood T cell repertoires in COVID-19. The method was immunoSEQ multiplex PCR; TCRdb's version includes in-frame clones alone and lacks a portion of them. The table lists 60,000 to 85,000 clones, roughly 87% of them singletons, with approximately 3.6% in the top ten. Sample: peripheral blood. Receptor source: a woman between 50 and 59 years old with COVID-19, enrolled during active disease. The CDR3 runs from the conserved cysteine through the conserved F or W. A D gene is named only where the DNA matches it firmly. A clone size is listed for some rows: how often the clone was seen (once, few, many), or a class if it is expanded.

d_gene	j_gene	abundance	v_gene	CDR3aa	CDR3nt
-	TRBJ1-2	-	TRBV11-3	CASSLGPRGYTF	TGTGCCAGCAGCTTAGGGCCGAGGGGCTACACCTTC
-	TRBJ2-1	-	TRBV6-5	CASSLEPTVHEQFF	TGTGCCAGCAGCTTAGAACCCACAGTCCATGAGCAGTTCTTC
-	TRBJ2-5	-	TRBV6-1	CASSEHPTGETQYF	TGTGCCAGCAGTGAACACCCCACTGGAGAGACCCAGTACTTC
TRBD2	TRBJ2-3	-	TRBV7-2	CASSKGRVPKADTQYF	TGTGCCAGCAGCAAAGGGAGGGTCCCGAAGGCAGATACGCAGTATTTT
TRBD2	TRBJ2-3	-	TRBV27	CASPGLAGYPPGTDTQYF	TGTGCCAGTCCGGGACTAGCGGGATACCCCCCGGGCACAGATACGCAGTATTTT
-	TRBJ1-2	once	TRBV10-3	CAISDGGARYGYTF	TGTGCCATCAGTGATGGGGGGGCCAGATATGGCTACACCTTC
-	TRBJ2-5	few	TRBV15	CATSRSTSYEETQYF	TGTGCCACCAGCAGATCGACTAGTTACGAAGAGACCCAGTACTTC
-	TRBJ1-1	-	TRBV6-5	CASMRNTEAFF	TGTGCCAGCATGAGGAACACTGAAGCTTTCTTT
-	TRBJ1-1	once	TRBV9	CASRSVGGLNTEAFF	TGTGCCAGCAGGTCCGTCGGGGGGCTGAACACTGAAGCTTTCTTT
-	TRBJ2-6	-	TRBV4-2	CASSRMDTGRTSGANVLTF	TGTGCCAGCAGCAGGATGGATACAGGTAGAACTTCTGGGGCCAACGTCCTGACTTTC
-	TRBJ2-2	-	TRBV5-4	CASSPTTNTGELFF	TGTGCCAGCAGCCCGACTACGAACACCGGGGAGCTGTTTTTT
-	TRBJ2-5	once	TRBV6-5	CASSYAQGTETQYF	TGTGCCAGCAGTTACGCCCAGGGTACGGAGACCCAGTACTTC
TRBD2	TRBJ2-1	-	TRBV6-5	CASSSKREGRNEQFF	TGTGCCAGCAGTTCAAAGCGGGAGGGCCGTAATGAGCAGTTCTTC
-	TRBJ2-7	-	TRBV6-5	CASSRTSGSEQYF	TGTGCCAGCAGTCGTACCTCGGGTTCCGAGCAGTACTTC
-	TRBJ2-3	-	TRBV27	CASSLKWSPSTDTQYF	TGTGCCAGCAGTTTAAAGTGGTCGCCTAGTACAGATACGCAGTATTTT
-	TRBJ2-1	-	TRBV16	CASSQFESHNEQFF	TGTGCCAGCAGCCAATTTGAGAGCCACAATGAGCAGTTCTTC
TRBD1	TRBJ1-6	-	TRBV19	CASSITQGSNSPLHF	TGTGCCAGTAGTATTACACAGGGGAGCAATTCACCCCTCCACTTT
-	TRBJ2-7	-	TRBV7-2	CASSPKWGDEQYF	TGTGCCAGCAGCCCCAAATGGGGAGACGAGCAGTACTTC
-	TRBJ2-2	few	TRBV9	CASSVGSDTGELFF	TGTGCCAGCAGCGTGGGGAGCGACACCGGGGAGCTGTTTTTT
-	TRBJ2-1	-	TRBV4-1	CASSQLRTKRSYNEQFF	TGCGCCAGCAGCCAACTTAGGACTAAAAGGTCCTACAATGAGCAGTTCTTC
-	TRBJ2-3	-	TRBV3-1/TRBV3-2	CASSQTSDTQYF	TGTGCCAGCAGCCAGACATCAGATACGCAGTATTTT
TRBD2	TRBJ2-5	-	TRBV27	CASSPPGPGLAVVQETQYF	TGTGCCAGCAGTCCACCGGGTCCTGGACTAGCGGTCGTCCAAGAGACCCAGTACTTC
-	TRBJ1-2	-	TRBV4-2	CASSQDPGEGYGYTF	TGTGCCAGCAGCCAAGATCCAGGGGAAGGGTATGGCTACACCTTC
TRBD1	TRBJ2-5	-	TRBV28	CASSFRGRETQYF	TGTGCCAGCAGTTTTAGGGGGCGAGAGACCCAGTACTTC
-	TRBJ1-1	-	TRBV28	CASTLGNRGTEAFF	TGTGCCAGCACCCTCGGGAACAGAGGGACTGAAGCTTTCTTT
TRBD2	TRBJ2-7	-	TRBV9	CASSVGALAGNEQYF	TGTGCCAGCAGCGTAGGTGCACTAGCGGGAAACGAGCAGTACTTC
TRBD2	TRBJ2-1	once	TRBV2	CASSESAGGKNEQFF	TGTGCCAGCAGTGAATCAGCGGGAGGGAAGAATGAGCAGTTCTTC
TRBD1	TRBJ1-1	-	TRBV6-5	CASSYHSTGLGTEAFF	TGTGCCAGCAGTTATCATTCGACAGGGCTGGGAACTGAAGCTTTCTTT
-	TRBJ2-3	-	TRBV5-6	CASSLVERYFTDTQYF	TGTGCCAGCAGCTTGGTTGAACGGTATTTCACAGATACGCAGTATTTT
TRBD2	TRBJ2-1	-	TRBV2	CASSRTSGSKYEQFF	TGTGCCAGCAGTAGGACTAGCGGGAGTAAGTATGAGCAGTTCTTC
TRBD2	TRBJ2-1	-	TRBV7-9	CASSPLGLAGRSYNEQFF	TGTGCCAGCAGCCCATTGGGACTAGCGGGTCGCTCCTACAATGAGCAGTTCTTC
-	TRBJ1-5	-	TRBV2	CASSAGPTGNQPQHF	TGTGCCAGCAGCGCGGGCCCAACGGGCAATCAGCCCCAGCATTTT
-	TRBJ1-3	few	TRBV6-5	CASSSGGGNTIYF	TGTGCCAGCAGTTCGGGGGGTGGAAACACCATATATTTT
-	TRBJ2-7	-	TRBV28	CASRVGTPYEQYF	TGTGCCAGCAGAGTAGGGACACCGTACGAGCAGTACTTC
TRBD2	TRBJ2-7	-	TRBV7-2	CASSFLGLAGSEQYF	TGTGCCAGCAGCTTTTTAGGGCTAGCGGGATCCGAGCAGTACTTC
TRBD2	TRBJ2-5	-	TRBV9	CASSVGGGKETQYF	TGTGCCAGCAGCGTAGGGGGAGGGAAAGAGACCCAGTACTTC
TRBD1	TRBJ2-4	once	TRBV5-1	CASSLAPPNPTGARGQNIQYF	TGCGCCAGCAGCTTGGCCCCACCCAACCCGACAGGGGCGAGGGGTCAAAACATTCAGTACTTC
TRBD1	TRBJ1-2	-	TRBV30	CAWGDRGIYGYTF	TGTGCCTGGGGGGACAGGGGAATATATGGCTACACCTTC
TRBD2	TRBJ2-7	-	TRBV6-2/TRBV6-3	CASSDFSPGGYEQYF	TGTGCCAGCAGTGACTTCAGTCCGGGGGGCTACGAGCAGTACTTC
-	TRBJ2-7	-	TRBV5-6	CASSFNIVEQYF	TGTGCCAGCAGCTTTAATATTGTCGAGCAGTACTTC
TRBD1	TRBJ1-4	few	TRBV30	CAWGAGTGLANEKLFF	TGTGCCTGGGGTGCCGGGACAGGGTTGGCTAATGAAAAACTGTTTTTT
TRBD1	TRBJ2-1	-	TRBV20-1	CSAPGTGGLFF	TGCAGTGCTCCTGGGACAGGGGGACTGTTCTTC
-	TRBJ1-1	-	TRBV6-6	CASSVTENTEAFF	TGTGCCAGCAGTGTCACAGAGAACACTGAAGCTTTCTTT
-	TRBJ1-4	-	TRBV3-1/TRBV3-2	CASSQGQAIKLFF	TGTGCCAGCAGCCAAGGACAGGCCATAAAACTGTTTTTT
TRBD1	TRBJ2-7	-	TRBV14	CASSQWQGAYEQYF	TGTGCCAGCAGCCAGTGGCAGGGGGCGTACGAGCAGTACTTC
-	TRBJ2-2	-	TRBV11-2	CASSSEYSGELFF	TGTGCCAGCAGCTCGGAGTACTCCGGGGAGCTGTTTTTT
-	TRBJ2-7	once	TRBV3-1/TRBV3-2	CASSQRLSLYEQYF	TGTGCCAGCAGCCAGCGACTCTCCCTCTACGAGCAGTACTTC
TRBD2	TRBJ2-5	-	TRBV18	CASSPLPPGLAGRKSQETQYF	TGTGCCAGCTCACCGCTCCCTCCGGGACTAGCGGGCAGGAAGAGTCAAGAGACCCAGTACTTC
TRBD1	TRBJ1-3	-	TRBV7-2	CASSLGTGVDTIYF	TGTGCCAGCAGCTTAGGGACAGGGGTGGACACCATATATTTT
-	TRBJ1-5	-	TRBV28	CASSRSAGVNQPQHF	TGTGCCAGCAGTCGATCGGCAGGGGTCAATCAGCCCCAGCATTTT
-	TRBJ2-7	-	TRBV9	CASSVGVGTYEQYF	TGTGCCAGCAGCGTAGGGGTCGGGACCTACGAGCAGTACTTC
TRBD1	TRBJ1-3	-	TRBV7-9	CASSDMRTGGNTIYF	TGTGCCAGCAGCGATATGAGGACAGGGGGAAACACCATATATTTT
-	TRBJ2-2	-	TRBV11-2	CASSPGAARPGELFF	TGTGCCAGCAGCCCCGGAGCGGCAAGGCCCGGGGAGCTGTTTTTT
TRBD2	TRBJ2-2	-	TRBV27	CASSWGLAYAGELFF	TGTGCCAGCAGCTGGGGACTAGCGTACGCCGGGGAGCTGTTTTTT